These 20 T cell receptor beta chains were sequenced from one sample in a study of T cell repertoires in cytomegalovirus infection. Each CDR3 protein is one row after TCRdb ran MiXCR on the reads. The sample holds some 940,000 distinct CDR3 sequences, 30% to 40% seen once. Antigens of these TCRs are unknown. Sequences were derived from cultured CD8+ T cells from PBMCs, sampled from culture after CMV antigen stimulation. These receptors were taken from a human donor in good health (CMV status not recorded). Some clones in this sample may be carry-over from other donors' samples.

The V gene is TRBV5-1, the J gene TRBJ2-7; D gene uncertain. CDR1 is SGHRS, CDR2 YFSETQ, per germline. Between the trimmed V and J ends, which lost 0 bases and 2 bases, there was a span of 9 bases. CDR3 length: 14 amino acids. The CDR3 sequence: CASSLEYNTYEQYV. CDR3 nucleotides: TGCGCCAGCAGCTTGGAATATAACACCTACGAGCAGTACGTC.

This chain connects TRBV7-8 to TRBJ1-4, with a weak D call TRBD1 (5 bases). Trimming removed 1 base at V and 8 bases at J, with 11 bases between. CDR1 SGHVS and CDR2 FQNEAQ come from the germline V gene. The CDR3 has 14 residues. CDR3: CASSLEAGFEKLFF. CDR3 in DNA: TGTGCCAGCAGCTTAGAGGCAGGGTTCGAAAAACTGTTTTTT.

This clonotype was seen more than once but under ten times. The rearrangement joins TRBV7-3 to TRBJ2-1, with TRBD1 identical over 7 bases. CDR3 length: 16 amino acids. V shed 1 base, J shed 6 bases, and the junction held 9 bases outside the gene matches. Germline assignment: CDR1 SGHTA and CDR2 FQGTGA. CDR3 coding DNA: TGTGCCAGCAGCTTAAATCCAGGGGGTAAAAGCAATGAGCAGTTCTTC. Its translation: CASSLNPGGKSNEQFF.

The rearrangement joins TRBV6-6 to TRBJ2-7; D is undetermined. The CDR3 sequence is 14 residues long. The germline CDR1 and CDR2 sequences are MNHNY and SVGAGI (reference sequence). V was cut by 6 bases and J by 4 bases, with 16 bases left in between. The CDR3 region has the DNA TGTGCCAGCAGAACTACGCATCCACAGTACGAGCAGTACTTC. Encoded protein: CASRTTHPQYEQYF.

The rearrangement uses TRBV7-6 and TRBJ2-3; 8 bases are a match to TRBD2. There are 19 residues in the CDR3. After removal of 3 bases from V and 2 bases from J, the junction contained 16 bases not matched to a gene. Germline lookup yields CDR1 SGHVS and CDR2 FNYEAQ. This CDR3 reads CASSLYRDGGGLPTDTQYF. In nucleotides, the CDR3 is TGTGCCAGCAGCTTGTACAGGGATGGCGGGGGGCTACCCACAGATACGCAGTATTTT.

The chain joins TRBV20-1 to TRBJ2-5; tentatively, D is TRBD2 (5 bases). The CDR3 runs to 13 residues. Trimming pared 5 bases from V and 1 base from J, leaving 11 bases between. From germline, CDR1 is DFQATT and CDR2 SNEGSKA (reference sequence). The DNA of the CDR3 is TGCAGTGCTGTGCCGGGGTTCCAAGAGACCCAGTACTTC. It encodes CSAVPGFQETQYF.

In this sample, this clonotype turned up many times. The V gene is TRBV6-1, the J gene TRBJ2-7; weak D call: TRBD2 (6 bases). V lost 4 bases and J 5 bases, leaving 12 bases between the germline ends. CDR3 length: 13 amino acids. The germline CDR1 and CDR2 sequences are MNHNS and SASEGT. CDR3 loop: CASSGEGRNEQYV. In nucleotides, the CDR3 is TGTGCCAGCAGTGGGGAAGGGAGGAACGAGCAGTACGTC.

This clonotype was seen many times. This chain connects TRBV12-3 or TRBV12-4 to TRBJ1-1; TRBD1 agrees at 7 bases. The V and J ends lost 5 bases and 11 bases, in that order; junction bases with no gene match: 11. The CDR3 has 13 residues. CDR3 sequence (DNA): TGTGCCAGCAGTCCCGGGACAGCTGAGGGGGCTTTCTTT. This sequence encodes CASSPGTAEGAFF.

The V gene is TRBV11-3, the J gene TRBJ2-5; D perhaps matches TRBD1 (5 bases). Germline V gene lookup returns CDR1 SGHNT and CDR2 YENEEA. Trimming left V 5 bases short and J 3 bases short, with 13 bases between. There are 14 residues in the CDR3. CDR3 protein: CASSHWGGEETQYF. CDR3 sequence (DNA): TGTGCCAGCAGCCATTGGGGCGGAGAAGAGACCCAGTACTTC.

The V and J genes are TRBV10-1 and TRBJ2-3; TRBD1 matches at 11 bases. Trimming took 6 bases from V and 3 from J; bases not matched to a gene: 5. CDR3 size: 15 residues. The germline V gene encodes CDR1 WNHNN and CDR2 SYGVQD (reference sequence). CDR3 bases: TGCGCCAGCAGGGAGGACAGGGGGCGGACAGATACGCAGTATTTT. Translating it yields CASREDRGRTDTQYF.

This clonotype appeared many times. The chain employs TRBV7-6 and TRBJ1-1; no clear D gene. The CDR3 is 15 amino acids. CDR1 is SGHVS, CDR2 FNYEAQ, per germline. The germline V and J ends were trimmed by 3 bases and 4 bases, with 15 bases remaining between them. The CDR3 coding sequence is TGTGCCAGCAGCTTGTCTTCAGTCGGAGCCACTGAAGCTTTCTTT. Its translation: CASSLSSVGATEAFF.

The chain has TRBV29-1 and TRBJ1-2; tentative D call: TRBD1 (5 bases). This CDR3 contains 11 residues. V was cut by 6 bases and J by 8 bases, with 13 bases left in between. The germline CDR1 and CDR2 sequences are SQVTM and ANQGSEA. The CDR3 DNA sequence: TGCAGCGTCGCCTCGGGGCCGGGCTACACCTTC. Translated: CSVASGPGYTF.

The chain recombines TRBV7-9 with TRBJ2-1, with a weak D call TRBD2 (5 bases). Between the trimmed V and J ends, which lost 5 bases and 10 bases, there was a span of 12 bases. In germline, CDR1 is SEHNR, CDR2 FQNEAQ (reference sequence). CDR3 length: 12 residues. The CDR3 protein is CASSARREEQFF. The DNA for the CDR3 is TGTGCCAGCAGCGCGCGCCGGGAAGAGCAGTTCTTC.

This clonotype was detected only a few times. This rearrangement joins TRBV27 to TRBJ2-1; D not resolved. Per the germline V gene, CDR1 is MNHEY and CDR2 is SMNVEV (reference sequence). Trimming cost V 2 bases and J 2 bases, with 13 bases left between them. The CDR3 totals 16 residues. This CDR3 reads CASSLQSSLPYNEQFF. DNA of the CDR3: TGTGCCAGCAGTTTACAGTCGAGCCTCCCCTACAATGAGCAGTTCTTC.

This clonotype appeared many times. CDR3 sequence reads: CASSLGGTGAEAFF. CDR3 in DNA: TGTGCCAGCAGCTTAGGGGGGACAGGGGCTGAAGCTTTCTTT. The chain has TRBV7-2 and TRBJ1-1; 10 bases align to TRBD1. Germline V lookup: CDR1 SGHTA, CDR2 FQGNSA. Trimming took 1 base from V and 6 from J; bases not matched to a gene: 2. The CDR3 has 14 residues.

This clonotype was picked up a small number of times. V usage is TRBV6-2 or TRBV6-3 and J usage is TRBJ2-1; no clear D gene. CDR1 and CDR2 from the germline V gene are MNHEY and SVGEGT. This CDR3 is built from 17 residues. Trimming took 2 bases from V and 0 from J, leaving 14 bases between them. The CDR3 region has the DNA TGTGCCAGCAGTTACAGAATCAACTTGAGCTCCTACAATGAGCAGTTCTTC. Amino acid sequence: CASSYRINLSSYNEQFF.

This clonotype came up a few times. The gene calls are TRBV7-3 and TRBJ1-1, with unresolved D. Germline CDR1 and CDR2: SGHTA and FQGTGA. The V and J ends lost 0 bases and 1 base respectively, with 18 bases between them. CDR3 length: 18 residues. CDR3 sequence (DNA): TGTGCCAGCAGCTTAACGATCGGGGTCCCCTCACCGAACACTGAAGCTTTCTTT. Amino acids: CASSLTIGVPSPNTEAFF.

This clonotype was counted a few times. The chain uses TRBV5-1 and TRBJ2-7; tentatively, D is TRBD2 (6 bases). The CDR3 spans 13 residues. Germline-derived CDR1 and CDR2 are SGHRS and YFSETQ. Trimming removed 4 bases at V and 6 bases at J, with 14 bases between. The CDR3 bases are TGCGCCAGCAGCCCAGGGACTTCTCGCGAGCAGTACGTC. Translated: CASSPGTSREQYV.

This clonotype was seen a handful of times. The CDR3: CASSQGVKEQYF. DNA for the CDR3: TGTGCCAGCAGTCAAGGGGTGAAGGAGCAGTACTTC. The chain carries TRBV12-3 or TRBV12-4 and TRBJ2-7; tentatively, D is TRBD1 (5 bases). Trimming left V 5 bases short and J 7 bases short, with 12 bases between. This CDR3 comprises 12 residues.

The genes are TRBV19 and TRBJ1-1; no clear D gene. Trimming took 1 base from V and 6 from J, leaving 9 bases between them. Germline V CDR1 and CDR2: LNHDA, SQIVND (reference sequence). The CDR3 consists of 13 residues. The DNA for the CDR3 is TGTGCCAGTAGTATAGTTAGGACTTCTGAAGCTTTCTTT. It codes for CASSIVRTSEAFF.